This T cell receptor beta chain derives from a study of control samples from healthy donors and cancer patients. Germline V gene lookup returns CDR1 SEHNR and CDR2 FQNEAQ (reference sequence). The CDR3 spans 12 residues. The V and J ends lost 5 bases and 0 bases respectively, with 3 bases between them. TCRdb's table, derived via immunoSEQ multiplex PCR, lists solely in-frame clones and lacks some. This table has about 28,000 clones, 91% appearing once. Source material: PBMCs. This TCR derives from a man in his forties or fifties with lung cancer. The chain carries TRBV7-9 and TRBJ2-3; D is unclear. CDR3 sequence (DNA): TGTGCCAGCAGCCCGAGCACAGATACGCAGTATTTT. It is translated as CASSPSTDTQYF.